This paragraph covers one T cell receptor (beta chain) sequence. Its antigen is unknown. Germline assignment: CDR1 SGHDN and CDR2 FVKESK. Trimming removed 0 bases from V and 7 bases from J, with 13 bases in between. This CDR3 is built from 15 residues. One entry per CDR3 protein results from TCRdb running MiXCR on the 5' RACE reads. Of hundreds of thousands of distinct CDR3 sequences listed, 28% are singletons. This specimen belongs to a study of T-cell memory formation after mild COVID-19. Study information: Across donors, TCR clusters were largely donor specific.

Study-wide results and limits: CD4+ clones that contracted lay mainly in CM and EM; CD8+ ones lay in EMRA. Cross-reactive memory seemingly joined, as some responding clones were found in pre-infection memory.

The sequence was collected from an adult woman who had mild COVID-19 (a few samples of this study predate the infection). Cell type and time point are not known. This chain links TRBV14 with TRBJ2-4, with D possibly TRBD2 on 5 matching bases. The sequencing sample was made of PBMCs or a T cell subset sorted from them (not recorded which). CDR3 sequence reads: CASSQDAGLWNIQYF. The CDR3 coding sequence is TGTGCCAGCAGCCAAGATGCGGGTCTTTGGAACATTCAGTACTTC.